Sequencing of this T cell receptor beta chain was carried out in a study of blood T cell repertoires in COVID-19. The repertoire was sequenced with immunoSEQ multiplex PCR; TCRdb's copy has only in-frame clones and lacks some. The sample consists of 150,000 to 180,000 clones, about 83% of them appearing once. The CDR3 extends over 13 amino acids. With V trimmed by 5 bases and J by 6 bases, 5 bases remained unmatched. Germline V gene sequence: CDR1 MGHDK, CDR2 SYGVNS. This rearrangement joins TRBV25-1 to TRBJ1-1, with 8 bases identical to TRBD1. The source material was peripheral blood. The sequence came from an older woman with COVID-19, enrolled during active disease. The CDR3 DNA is TGTGCCAGCAGTTACAGGGGGGGAGCTGAAGCTTTCTTT. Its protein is CASSYRGGAEAFF.